This TCR beta chain was recorded in a study of cytomegalovirus exposure and HLA in healthy donors (TCRdb year 2017). As for the study more broadly: An earlier analysis of 587 of the donors reported around 280 Gb of sequence data and 100 million to 120 million unique TCR beta sequences obtained from 180 million or so T cells. To predict cytomegalovirus infection status, the study combined high-throughput TCR immunosequencing, statistical association of individual TCRs with disease status, and machine learning. Typing coverage varied by locus: roughly 629-640 donors for A, B, C, DRB1 and DQB1; about 520 for DQA1; about 600 for DPA1; roughly 450 for DPB1. On average, roughly 250,000 unique TCR beta nucleotide sequences were sequenced per donor among 300 to 500 genotyped donors of the cohort, with around 19% of those sequences being non-productive. Because of strong linkage in the cohort, 4 to 6 DR-DQ haplotypes were treated as single units for association and clustering. Class I and class II HLA loci were covered by the typing at four-digit resolution. Every discovery cohort repertoire had been produced on one sequencing platform. Alongside the repertoire data, information on donor age, sex, ethnicity and CMV serostatus was compiled. A later genetic analysis took genome-wide SNP genotypes for about three fifths of the 666 donors and used that subset as a discovery cohort. Roughly 300 gigabases of sequencing data and 80 million or so unique TCR sequences were included in an early release covering under 650 HLA-typed donors. A separate validation cohort of about 110 different subjects was used in addition to the roughly 670-subject first cohort. The later analysis used no new phenotypic data to find candidate immune exposures, relying instead on TCR beta sequences and their occurrence across donors. An earlier analysis of 587 of the donors used high-throughput TCR beta sequencing to judge whether each TCR beta V gene segment behaved as functional or pseudogenic. Among the roughly 380 genotyped donors, around 81% belonged to the genetic ancestry cluster associated with self-reported Caucasian donors. In a later analysis, previously published TCR beta repertoires from several hundred donors were re-analyzed and high-resolution HLA genotyping was added so that TCR occurrence patterns could be studied. The study profiled the T cell repertoires of fewer than 850 subjects by immunosequencing and related them to cytomegalovirus serostatus. The aim of the study was to test whether cataloging public T cell receptors could identify signatures of past pathogen exposure.

As concerns this clone: Its antigen is currently not known. No per-base quality is available; no much larger clone lies one base away.

Sequences LNHDA (CDR1) and SQIVND (CDR2) are obtained from the germline V gene (reference sequence). The CDR3 spans 16 residues, from the cysteine through the phenylalanine. Solely the CDR3 DNA is kept, with 48 bases framed from the first base. V lost 6 bases and J lost 0 bases; the stretch between them is 15 bases long. General findings and caveats noted by the study authors: In vitro tests confirmed that a few of the cytomegalovirus-associated TCR beta chains recognize cytomegalovirus antigens. Several of the top co-occurrence clusters appeared to be linked to parvovirus B19, influenza, CMV and Epstein-Barr virus, according to a later analysis. In an earlier analysis of roughly 500 of the donors, most TCR beta V segments appeared in productive rearrangements about 87% or about 30% of the time, broadly matching IMGT annotations. A later analysis found that HLA-associated TCR beta chains were more clonally expanded and had lower generation probabilities than equally common non-associated chains. Because counts were too low, about 15 rarely observed V segments, including chromosome 9 orphons, were left out of the earlier analysis of about 620 of the donors. An association between a missense DCLRE1C variant and V-gene and J-gene trimming of TCR beta chains was found in a later genetic analysis and replicated in an independent cohort. The classifier was reported to diagnose cytomegalovirus status with high specificity and sensitivity in both the original cohort and the validation cohort. A further reported finding was that TCR beta sequences accurately predicted the HLA-A and HLA-B alleles for most subjects in the first cohort. Some IMGT-functional V segments, including TRBV6-2 and TRBV6-3, could not be told apart with the 87-base-pair reads, so those segments were excluded. In a later analysis, around 17,000 TCR beta sequences were associated with specific HLA alleles at a false discovery rate of 0.05. The cohort was sequenced for TCR beta chains only, and without alpha or paired-chain data the features that could be detected were limited. Across donors, most TCR sequences were observed very rarely, whereas some public TCRs were present in many individuals. Because some donors lacked HLA typing at each locus, the association tests relied only on the typed subset. Presence/absence analyses assumed roughly uniform sequencing depth across donors, an assumption that may not hold. Immune exposure information for the cohort was limited to CMV serostatus. The authors suggested that the approach could potentially be generalized to other disease states and immunological phenotypes. The study gave a list of about 150 TCR beta chains associated with cytomegalovirus. A group of highly shared sequence variants was considered likely to be a technical artifact of the sequencing pipeline. According to a later analysis, most CMV-associated TCR beta chains appeared to be HLA-restricted, and the HLA associations seemed to be driven largely by CMV exposure. Strong co-occurrence of HLA alleles, especially DR and DQ, made assigning TCR associations to individual alleles difficult. Compared with the roughly 670-donor mean, donors in an Asian-associated ancestry cluster had fewer N-insertions in productive TCRs, according to a later genetic analysis. Correlated functional status among segregating V segments might be attributable to linkage disequilibrium, but an unknown experimental factor could not be ruled out. A later analysis found that TCR association rates varied across HLA loci, with DRB1 alleles showing the most associated TCRs and HLA-C alleles the fewest.

The cohort consisted of 600 to 750 healthy bone marrow donors. At the time of sampling, every cohort member was nominally healthy, though immune exposures that went unrecorded were likely present. The donor tested CMV seronegative, placing the donor among the approximately 400 seronegative members of the cohort. Every donor gave a peripheral blood sample, and the peripheral blood mononuclear cells from that sample were used for TCR beta sequencing. Genomic DNA was extracted from the blood cell samples with the Qiagen DNeasy Blood Extraction Kit. Receptor libraries were prepared by the immunoSEQ multiplex PCR assay. For the multiplex PCR, a mixture combining 60 forward primers for TCR Vbeta segments and 13 reverse primers for TCR Jbeta segments was used. The CDR3 region of rearranged TCR beta genes was amplified from genomic DNA by a multiplex PCR assay. The Illumina HiSeq System was used to sequence the amplified TCR beta libraries as 87-base-pair reads. The study's own analysis went as follows. A later analysis counted 75 million to 100 million unique TCR beta chains across the approximately 700 repertoires, and roughly 9.9 million of these chains were shared by at least two donors. Raw reads were error-corrected and collapsed into unique sequences by a nearest-neighbor algorithm in which closely related sequences were merged to remove PCR and sequencing errors. CDR3 sequences were aligned to IMGT reference sequences to assign V, D and J gene segments. For a sequence to be retained, a match of at least six nucleotides was required to both a V gene segment and a J gene segment. Rearrangements were called productive when the CDR3 lacked stop codons and stayed in frame with V and J; all others were non-productive. Following IMGT convention, CDR3 was defined as the stretch from the second conserved V-encoded cysteine to the conserved J-encoded phenylalanine. In an earlier analysis of roughly 610 of the donors, sequences lacking an unambiguous match to a single V gene segment were excluded. An earlier analysis of just under 600 of the donors called V segments functional above 56.7% productive rearrangements and segregating when the between-donor standard deviation exceeded 5%. A statistical classification framework was built to diagnose cytomegalovirus status from the catalog of TCR beta chain sequences. V and J gene assignment, in a later analysis, came from comparing TCR nucleotide sequences with IMGT/GENE-DB human TR gene sequences. The TCRdist pipeline was used in a later analysis to assign CDR3 sequences and most-parsimonious VDJ recombination scenarios. In a later analysis, each TCR beta chain was defined by its CDR3 amino acid sequence together with its V-gene family, and reads without a unique V-gene family were excluded. In a later analysis, fewer than 650 highly shared, low-generation-probability nucleotide sequences were removed to address suspected cross-contamination and a sequencing artifact. For each public chain, a later analysis derived a clonal expansion index from normalized ranks of inferred template counts within each repertoire. In a later analysis, generation probabilities were computed with a VDJ recombination model fitted to out-of-frame rearrangements, and the resulting probabilities were checked against IGoR. In a later analysis, hypergeometric tests were used to score TCR-TCR, TCR-HLA and TCR-CMV co-occurrence, with a repertoire-size bias correction applied to TCR pairs. In a later analysis, false discovery rates were estimated by permuting HLA or CMV assignments 20 times. A later analysis grouped co-occurring TCRs with DBSCAN, adding TCRdist sequence similarity when clustering within HLA-allele-positive subsets. Co-occurrence clustering excluded repertoires with fewer than 30,000 or more than 120,000 public chains, plus five with anomalous nucleotide sharing. TCRdb's version of the immuneACCESS table is confined to in-frame rearrangements and falls short of the full clone set. An unresolved V gene accounts for under half of the shortfall where checked; the remainder is of unknown origin. V and J calls and clone size are copied from that table; D and trimming were computed from the DNA. The sample includes about 120,000 clones, with more than 65% observed a single time. The ten largest clonotypes hold approximately 1.5% of the sample.

This sequence was found in a woman younger than 35 in good health and CMV-seronegative. The sequencing sample was made of PBMCs. Recombination connected TRBV19 to TRBJ1-3, with TRBD1 perhaps the D gene, on 5 matching bases. The CDR3 region has the sequence CASSVDSPYSGNTIYF. The bases read TGTGCCAGTAGCGTCGACAGCCCTTACTCTGGAAACACCATATATTTT.